This TCR beta chain stems from a study of blood T cell repertoires in COVID-19. Study-wide background: There were acute and convalescent COVID-19 samples, and they came from the United States, Italy and Spain.

The CDR3 consists of 15 residues. Trimming at V came to 2 bases and at J to 6 bases, leaving 11 bases not matched to a gene. The germline V gene encodes CDR1 GTSNPN and CDR2 SVGIG (reference sequence). Participants were aged roughly 18 to 90 years, lived in 25 or so US areas, and enrolled virtually. Sequencing was performed with immunoSEQ multiplex PCR; in TCRdb, only in-frame clones are kept and a portion is missing. The profile shows a few hundred thousand clones, 70% to 90% of them singletons. Sequences were obtained from PBMCs or T cells enriched from blood (not recorded which). This chain links TRBV30 with TRBJ2-7; TRBD1 aligns across 9 bases. This TCR came from a woman aged 18-29 years who had recovered from COVID-19. CDR3 coding DNA: TGTGCCTGGAGTAACTGGGGGACAGGGAGGGGCGAGCAGTACTTC. Amino acid sequence: CAWSNWGTGRGEQYF. The complete variable domain, with remaining parts taken from reference TRBV30 and TRBJ2-7, reads SQTIHQWPATLVQPVGSPLSLECTVEGTSNPNLYWYRQAAGRGLQLLFYSVGIGQISSEVPQNLSASRPQDRQFILSSKKLLLSDSGFYLCAWSNWGTGRGEQYFGPGTRLTVT.